This T cell receptor (beta chain) emerged from a study of cytomegalovirus exposure and HLA in healthy donors. Study-wide context: Clustering assigned 70% to 85% of the approximately 400 genotyped donors to the Caucasian-associated ancestry cluster. Study-wide results and limits: Cytomegalovirus-associated TCR beta chains were listed, numbering 150 to 200. According to reports, the classifier identified cytomegalovirus status with high specificity and sensitivity.

In the PCR, 60 Vbeta and 13 Jbeta primers were used. Clones were sequenced by immunoSEQ multiplex PCR, and TCRdb holds only the in-frame ones, with some missing. The repertoire holds about 140,000 clones, with 60% to 85% as singletons. V trimming: 1 base; J trimming: 2 bases; junction bases outside the gene matches: 6. The CDR3 runs to 17 residues. Germline V gene data show CDR1 as LGHNT and CDR2 as FRNRAP. Only a few counts were recorded for this clone. What it recognizes is unknown. Donors counted as nominally healthy when sampled, yet unrecorded immune exposures were likely. The chain carries TRBV12-5 and TRBJ1-3; TRBD1 aligns across 9 bases. The TCR sequence derives from a male donor in good health and CMV-seronegative. The sample comprised PBMCs. CDR3 sequence (DNA): TGTGCTAGTGGTTTGGGGGGGACAGGGAGAACTGGAAACACCATATATTTT. Residues: CASGLGGTGRTGNTIYF.